Below are 3 T cell receptor beta chains sequenced from a single sample in a study of blood T cell repertoires in COVID-19. Sequenced by immunoSEQ multiplex PCR; TCRdb stores in-frame clones only, minus some. The sample consists of a few hundred thousand clones, roughly 85% of them appearing once. The source material was PBMCs or T cells enriched from blood (not recorded which). All receptors come from a woman aged 35 to 49 who had recovered from COVID-19.

J is TRBJ2-2 and V is TRBV28; 7 bases fit TRBD2. Germline V CDR1 and CDR2: MDHEN, SYDVKM. The V and J ends lost 3 bases and 0 bases, in that order; junction bases with no gene match: 7. The CDR3 is made up of 17 amino acids. Written as DNA, the CDR3 is TGTGCCAGCAGTTTCCTAGCGGCCTATACGAACACCGGGGAGCTGTTTTTT. Amino acids: CASSFLAAYTNTGELFF.

The rearrangement uses TRBV18 and TRBJ1-1, with a tentative D call TRBD1 (6 bases). Trimming left V 5 bases short and J 2 bases short, with 15 bases between. The CDR3 has 15 residues. Germline CDR1 and CDR2: KGHSH and LQKENI. CDR3 amino acids: CASSFKTGANTEAFF. CDR3 coding DNA: TGTGCCAGCTCATTCAAGACAGGAGCTAACACTGAAGCTTTCTTT. The full variable domain, completed using reference TRBV18 and TRBJ1-1, is NAGVMQNPRHLVRRRGQEARLRCSPMKGHSHVYWYRQLPEEGLKFMVYLQKENIIDESGMPKERFSAEFPKEGPSILRIQQVVRGDSAAYFCASSFKTGANTEAFFGQGTRLTVV.

This chain connects TRBV27 to TRBJ2-7, with a possible D match to TRBD2 (5 bases). From germline, CDR1 is MNHEY and CDR2 SMNVEV (reference sequence). V lost 5 bases and J lost 0, with 11 bases in between. The CDR3 sequence is 14 residues long. The CDR3 region is CASSPKTSSYEQYF. In DNA form, the CDR3 reads TGTGCCAGCAGTCCTAAAACTAGCTCCTACGAGCAGTACTTC.